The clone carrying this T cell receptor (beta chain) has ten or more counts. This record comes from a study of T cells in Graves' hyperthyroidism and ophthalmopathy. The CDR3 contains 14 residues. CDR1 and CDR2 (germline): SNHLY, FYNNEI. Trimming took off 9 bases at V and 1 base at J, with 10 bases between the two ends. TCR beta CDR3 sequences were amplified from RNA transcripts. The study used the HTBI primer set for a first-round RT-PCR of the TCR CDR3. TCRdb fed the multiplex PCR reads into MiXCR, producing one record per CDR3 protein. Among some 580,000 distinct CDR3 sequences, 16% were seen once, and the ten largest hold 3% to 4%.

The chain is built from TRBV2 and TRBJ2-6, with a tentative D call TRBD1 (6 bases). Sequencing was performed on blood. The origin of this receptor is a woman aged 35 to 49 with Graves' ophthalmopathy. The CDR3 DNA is TGTGCCAGGGGACACCAATCTGGGGCCAACGTCCTGACTTTC. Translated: CARGHQSGANVLTF.